This T cell receptor beta chain was recovered during a study of CD8+ T cells in alopecia areata. The CDR3 is 13 amino acids. V lost 4 bases and J 5 bases, leaving 7 bases between the germline ends. Germline V gene sequence: CDR1 SGHRS, CDR2 YFSETQ. Once RNA had been extracted, it was reverse transcribed into cDNA to act as the sequencing template. The repertoire was sequenced with immunoSEQ multiplex PCR; TCRdb's copy has only in-frame clones and lacks some. Among roughly 180,000 clones listed, more than 60% were seen once. The gene calls are TRBV5-1 and TRBJ1-6; D is ambiguous. The source was CD4+ T cells sorted from blood, collected at week 0. This TCR was recovered from a human donor with alopecia areata. Here the CDR3 DNA reads TGCGCCAGCAGCCCGGGAGATAATTCACCCCTCCACTTT. Amino acids: CASSPGDNSPLHF.